This TCR beta chain was captured by sequencing in a study of early T cells in non-severe SARS-CoV-2 infection. Study as a whole: Investigators sequenced bulk RNA drawn from unsorted whole blood, and chains remained unpaired.

The TCR library protocol attached unique molecular identifiers to the individual cDNA molecules. MiXCR was run by TCRdb on the 5' RACE reads, yielding one entry per CDR3 protein. This sample has approximately 120,000 distinct CDR3 sequences, with 14% to 15% found just once. Germline V gene lookup returns CDR1 MNHNS and CDR2 SASEGT. The CDR3 length is 15 residues. The germline V and J ends were trimmed by 0 bases and 4 bases, with 12 bases remaining between them. General study points: Anti-spike CD8 responses were favored in VDJdb matching, and private and CD4 specificities were missed.

The table lists this clonotype with a few counts. The antigen remains undetermined. Material: whole blood. This sequence joins TRBV6-1 and TRBJ1-2, with D hard to call. The sequence came from an adult who was a healthcare worker with PCR-confirmed SARS-CoV-2 infection or an uninfected control (not recorded which). The CDR3 coding sequence is TGTGCCAGCAGTGAAGCTGGTCACCACCTCTATGGCTACACCTTC. Translation: CASSEAGHHLYGYTF.